In this sample, the clone carrying this T cell receptor (beta chain) turned up once. These data belong to a study of shared clonotypes between healthy human individuals. Study as a whole: Those who served as donors were a couple of women and three men between the ages of 18 and 49.

Sequencing used immunoSEQ multiplex PCR; TCRdb keeps in-frame clones, though not all of them. The repertoire holds millions of clones, about 95% seen once, with 0.85% to 1.2% in the top ten. CDR1 SGHVS and CDR2 FQNEAQ come from the germline V gene. The CDR3 totals 19 residues. V shed 3 bases and J shed 8 bases, with 28 bases lying between them. Positively selected for CCR7, the CD45RO-negative cells used as naive CD8 cells excluded terminally differentiated effector memory CD45RA+ cells. The sample was naive CD8+ T cells sorted from blood. This receptor was obtained from a man younger than 30 in good health. J is TRBJ1-4 and V is TRBV7-8; D not resolved. The CDR3 is CASSFIPSERALMEEKLFF. The DNA for the CDR3 is TGTGCCAGCAGCTTTATCCCGAGCGAGCGGGCCCTTATGGAGGAAAAACTGTTTTTT. The whole variable domain, filled in from reference TRBV7-8 and TRBJ1-4, reads GAGVSQSPRYKVAKRGQDVALRCDPISGHVSLFWYQQALGQGPEFLTYFQNEAQLDKSGLPSDRFFAERPEGSVSTLKIQRTQQEDSAVYLCASSFIPSERALMEEKLFFGSGTQLSVL.